This T cell receptor beta chain stems from a study of CD8+ T cells in alopecia areata. Following RNA extraction, reverse transcription yielded cDNA that acted as the sequencing template. The data were produced by immunoSEQ multiplex PCR, yet TCRdb's version contains in-frame clones alone and is incomplete. The data show a few hundred thousand clones, under 40% seen once. In the case of this clone: Its antigen is as yet unknown.

Documented treatment: oral pan-JAK inhibitor, 5-10 mg twice daily. Using a FACSAria, the CD4+ and CD8+ T cells were sorted from the PBMCs. This CDR3 has 12 residues. V gave up 6 bases and J gave up 6 bases; unmatched junction bases: 4. Germline V gives CDR1 MNHEY, CDR2 SVGAGI. Study-wide points: While patients received tofacitinib, many expanded lesional clones remained present in scalp and blood. Expanded CD8+ clones among the top 100, and scalp clonality, were significantly decreased by tofacitinib.

The clonotype comes from a human donor with alopecia areata. Specimen: CD4+ T cells sorted from blood, collected around week 31, from a patient treated with tofacitinib. The J gene is TRBJ1-2, the V gene TRBV6-5; 7 nucleotides agree with TRBD1. The CDR3 sequence is CASSDQGDGYTF. CDR3 bases: TGTGCCAGCAGCGACCAGGGGGATGGCTACACCTTC.